This T cell receptor beta chain was identified during a study of shared clonotypes between healthy human individuals. Study as a whole: Donors had three CD4 naive, three CD4 memory, two CD8 naive and one CD8 memory plate apiece.

This clone was detected once. V lost 2 bases to trimming and J lost 1 base, with 15 bases between them. The CDR3 sequence is 17 residues long. The germline CDR1 and CDR2 sequences are MGHRA and YSYEKL. Subsets obtained from CD4+ cells comprised CD45RA+ naive and CD45RA-negative memory cells. Method: immunoSEQ multiplex PCR; TCRdb's copy keeps in-frame clones and lacks some. The table shows millions of clones, with around 90% occurring only once. The receptor was derived from a man in his late teens or twenties in good health. Input material: naive CD4+ T cells sorted from blood. Subset in this sample: CD45RA+ positively selected. The chain carries TRBV4-1 and TRBJ1-5; TRBD1 might be the D (6 bases). The CDR3 nucleotides read TGCGCCAGCAGCCAACCCGGGCGGGGGCTGAGCAATCAGCCCCAGCATTTT. Its protein product is CASSQPGRGLSNQPQHF.